These 23 T cell receptor beta chains came from one sample sequenced in a study of cytomegalovirus exposure and HLA in healthy donors. Primers included in the PCR were 60 Vbeta and 13 Jbeta primers. The table came from immunoSEQ multiplex PCR; TCRdb's copy has only in-frame clones and leaves some out. The sample has 100,000 to 120,000 clones, approximately 82% seen once. Sequencing was performed on PBMCs. All receptors come from a man in his thirties or forties in good health and CMV-seropositive.

The chain links TRBV7-9 to TRBJ1-2; 8 nucleotides match TRBD1. CDR1 SEHNR and CDR2 FQNEAQ come from the germline V gene (reference sequence). This CDR3 has 15 residues. The ends lost 4 bases at V and 6 bases at J; junction bases unmatched: 10. DNA of the CDR3: TGTGCCAGCAGCTCCTATGCCAGGGGGCGCGATGGCTACACCTTC. Its protein is CASSSYARGRDGYTF. Full variable domain (rest looked up from reference TRBV7-9 and TRBJ1-2): DTGVSQNPRHKITKRGQNVTFRCDPISEHNRLYWYRQTLGQGPEFLTYFQNEAQLEKSRLLSDRFSAERPKGSFSTLEIQRTEQGDSAMYLCASSSYARGRDGYTFGSGTRLTVV.

This chain uses TRBV2 with TRBJ2-7, with 14 bases that match TRBD2. The germline CDR1 and CDR2 sequences are SNHLY and FYNNEI. V gave up 1 base and J gave up 0 bases; unmatched junction bases: 5. This CDR3 is built from 18 residues. CDR3 DNA: TGTGCCAGCAGTGAAGGACTAGCGGGGGGGCTCAGCTCCTACGAGCAGTACTTC. Amino acid sequence: CASSEGLAGGLSSYEQYF.

This chain connects TRBV5-6 to TRBJ1-2; no reliable D call. The germline V gene encodes CDR1 SGHDT and CDR2 YYEEEE. The CDR3 has 12 amino acids. V was clipped by 4 bases and J by 3 bases, with 7 bases between them. The CDR3 sequence: CASSLGDYGYTF. The CDR3 region has the DNA TGTGCCAGCAGCCTCGGGGACTATGGCTACACCTTC. Based on the CDR3 plus reference TRBV5-6 and TRBJ1-2, the full variable domain is DAGVTQSPTHLIKTRGQQVTLRCSPKSGHDTVSWYQQALGQGPQFIFQYYEEEERQRGNFPDRFSGHQFPNYSSELNVNALLLGDSALYLCASSLGDYGYTFGSGTRLTVV.

This chain connects TRBV5-4 to TRBJ1-3; possibly TRBD1 for D (5 bases). The CDR3 spans 15 residues. V gave up 4 bases and J gave up 0 bases, with 11 bases separating them. Per the germline V gene, CDR1 is SGHNT and CDR2 is YYREEE (reference sequence). CDR3 sequence reads: CASSRGRGSGNTIYF. Here the CDR3 DNA reads TGTGCCAGCAGCCGCGGAAGGGGCTCTGGAAACACCATATATTTT.

This clone was seen only a few times. For the CDR3, the DNA is TGTGCCAGCAGCGTAGAAGGGAGCTCCTATAATTCACCCCTCCACTTT. It is translated as CASSVEGSSYNSPLHF. The J gene is TRBJ1-6, the V gene TRBV9, with no clear D. V gave up 0 bases and J gave up 0 bases, with 7 bases separating them. Germline V lookup: CDR1 SGDLS, CDR2 YYNGEE. The CDR3 has 16 residues.

The chain combines TRBV21-1 with TRBJ1-5; TRBD1 reflects the table's D call only, with no check against the DNA. TRBV21-1 is classified as a pseudogene. This CDR3 comprises 18 residues. CDR3 sequence (DNA): TGTGCCAGCAGCAAAGGGGGCCGGGACAGTTATAGCAATCAGCCCCAGCATTTT. Translating gives CASSKGGRDSYSNQPQHF.

The rearrangement uses TRBV5-1 and TRBJ1-3; no reliable D call. The CDR3 runs 15 residues. V lost 0 bases to trimming and J lost 2 bases, with 9 bases between them. Germline V gene sequence: CDR1 SGHRS, CDR2 YFSETQ. The CDR3: CASSLADTAGNTIYF. CDR3 sequence (DNA): TGCGCCAGCAGCTTGGCCGACACGGCTGGAAACACCATATATTTT.

The chain uses TRBV5-1 and TRBJ1-2, with 8 bases that match TRBD1. Germline CDR1 reads SGHRS; CDR2 reads YFSETQ. Germline trimming cut 3 bases from V and 3 bases from J; bases unmatched to any gene: 7. CDR3 length equals 15 residues. As DNA, the CDR3 is TGCGCCAGCAGCTCTACAGGGGGGGCCGACTATGGCTACACCTTC. Its protein is CASSSTGGADYGYTF.

The chain carries TRBV11-2 and TRBJ2-7, with D unresolved. V was trimmed by 3 bases and J by 0 bases, leaving 15 bases between them. There are 16 residues in the CDR3. Germline V gene data show CDR1 as SGHAT and CDR2 as FQNNGV. Here the CDR3 DNA reads TGTGCCAGCAGCTTGGGCCCTCTCGTGAGCTCCTACGAGCAGTACTTC. It codes for CASSLGPLVSSYEQYF.

The genes are TRBV11-2 and TRBJ1-3, with TRBD1 matching over 7 bases. The J segment lost 2 bases and the V segment lost 4 bases, leaving 5 bases of the junction unmatched. The CDR3 contains 15 residues. Germline assignment: CDR1 SGHAT and CDR2 FQNNGV. As DNA, the CDR3 is TGTGCCAGCAGCTATGGGACAGCCCCTGGAAACACCATATATTTT. Translation: CASSYGTAPGNTIYF. Full variable domain (outside the CDR3, taken from reference TRBV11-2 and TRBJ1-3): EAGVAQSPRYKIIEKRQSVAFWCNPISGHATLYWYQQILGQGPKLLIQFQNNGVVDDSQLPKDRFSAERLKGVDSTLKIQPAKLEDSAVYLCASSYGTAPGNTIYFGEGSWLTVV.

The chain uses TRBV13 and TRBJ2-6; 7 bases match TRBD2. The CDR3 extends over 18 amino acids. Germline CDR1 is PRHDT and CDR2 is FYEKMQ (reference sequence). Losses at the gene ends were 6 bases for V and 4 bases for J; bases not matched to a gene: 15. CDR3 coding DNA: TGTGCCAGCAGGGAGGGGCTAGCGGACCTCTGGGGGGCCAACGTCCTGACTTTC. Residues: CASREGLADLWGANVLTF.

This clone turned up a few times. The chain employs TRBV19 and TRBJ2-4, with D maybe TRBD1 (5 bases). The CDR3 is made up of 13 amino acids. V was cut by 8 bases and J by 0 bases, with 8 bases left in between. Germline CDR1 LNHDA, CDR2 SQIVND (reference sequence). This CDR3 is CASFDRAKNIQYF. As DNA, the CDR3 is TGTGCCAGTTTTGACAGAGCCAAAAACATTCAGTACTTC.

The chain links TRBV7-9 to TRBJ2-4; TRBD1 agrees at 7 bases. Per germline, CDR1 SEHNR and CDR2 FQNEAQ (reference sequence). The V and J ends lost 5 bases and 8 bases, in that order; junction bases with no gene match: 9. This CDR3 has 14 amino acids. The CDR3 DNA reads as TGTGCCAGCAGCCCCGGGACAGTCAAGGACATTCAGTACTTC. It specifies CASSPGTVKDIQYF.

This clone is a singleton in its sample. The same CDR3 can be traced to other DNA sequences in this sample. The genes are TRBV28 and TRBJ2-1, with D possibly being TRBD2 (6 bases). Germline CDR1 is MDHEN and CDR2 is SYDVKM. With 5 bases removed from V and 3 bases from J, the gap between germline ends came to 14 bases. The CDR3 length is 15 residues. This chain's CDR3 is CASSLRDSYYNEQFF. CDR3 nucleotides: TGTGCCAGCAGTCTTCGGGACTCTTACTACAATGAGCAGTTCTTC.

The chain links TRBV7-2 to TRBJ2-7, with TRBD1 as a possible D gene (5 bases). V was cut by 1 base and J by 1 base, with 17 bases left in between. The germline gives CDR1 SGHTA, CDR2 FQGNSA. CDR3 size: 17 residues. As DNA, the CDR3 is TGTGCCAGCAGCTTAGAATTAAGGGGAAGGTTTTCCTACGAGCAGTACTTC. Translation gives CASSLELRGRFSYEQYF.

The chain uses TRBV2 and TRBJ2-4; D perhaps matches TRBD1 (5 bases). This CDR3 is built from 15 residues. With 6 bases removed from V and 5 bases from J, the gap between germline ends came to 17 bases. The V gene's germline CDR1 is SNHLY and CDR2 FYNNEI. The DNA for the CDR3 is TGTGCCAGCAGACGACAGTCAGCTCGCCAAAACATTCAGTACTTC. This sequence encodes CASRRQSARQNIQYF.

The rearrangement links TRBV5-1 to TRBJ1-5; no clear D. Germline CDR1 reads SGHRS; CDR2 reads YFSETQ. V lost 4 bases, J lost 6 bases, and 17 bases lay in between. The CDR3 extends over 15 amino acids. CDR3 nucleotide sequence: TGCGCCAGCAGCCCGACTCCCGACGTAATTCAGCCCCAGCATTTT. Its protein product is CASSPTPDVIQPQHF.

The rearrangement links TRBV6-6 to TRBJ2-7; 7 positions match TRBD1. Germline V lookup: CDR1 MNHNY, CDR2 SVGAGI (reference sequence). V lost 5 bases and J lost 2; bases outside the gene matches: 9. The CDR3 is 15 residues long. CDR3 residues: CASSDRVGSPYEQYF. Here the CDR3 DNA reads TGTGCCAGCAGTGACAGGGTTGGTAGCCCCTACGAGCAGTACTTC.

This clone was picked up one time. The chain carries TRBV4-2 and TRBJ2-1; D remains unclear. Per germline, CDR1 LGHNA and CDR2 YNFKEQ. V was cut by 1 base and J by 5 bases, with 6 bases left in between. The CDR3 sequence is 13 residues long. The CDR3, as DNA: TGTGCCAGCAGCCAAGTGGGCCACAATGAGCAGTTCTTC. Residues: CASSQVGHNEQFF.

V usage is TRBV7-9 and J usage is TRBJ1-2; D gene unclear. Trimming removed 3 bases from V and 0 bases from J, with 8 bases in between. The germline CDR1 and CDR2 sequences are SEHNR and FQNEAQ (reference sequence). This CDR3 is 14 amino acids long. CDR3 protein: CASSFPLANYGYTF. The DNA of the CDR3 is TGTGCCAGCAGCTTTCCGTTAGCTAACTATGGCTACACCTTC.

J is TRBJ1-1 and V is TRBV4-2, with D uncertain. Germline V CDR1 and CDR2: LGHNA, YNFKEQ. V gave up 3 bases and J gave up 4 bases, with 12 bases separating them. The CDR3 extends over 14 amino acids. The CDR3 nucleotides are TGTGCCAGCAGCCAGAAGATCGGCGGCACTGAAGCTTTCTTT. It yields the protein CASSQKIGGTEAFF.

The genes are TRBV5-1 and TRBJ2-3; 8 bases map to TRBD1. J lost 2 bases, V lost 4 bases, and 6 bases had no gene match. The CDR3 length is 15 residues. Germline-derived CDR1 and CDR2 are SGHRS and YFSETQ. The CDR3 sequence is CASSNGQGFTDTQYF. The CDR3 DNA is TGCGCCAGCAGCAACGGACAGGGCTTCACAGATACGCAGTATTTT.

The chain joins TRBV19 to TRBJ1-1; 7 bases agree with TRBD1. V trimming: 9 bases; J trimming: 1 base; junction bases outside the gene matches: 5. CDR1 and CDR2 (germline): LNHDA, SQIVND (reference sequence). The CDR3 is 13 residues long. The CDR3 DNA follows: TGTGCCAGCAGACAGGGTGGGAACACTGAAGCTTTCTTT. Its translation is CASRQGGNTEAFF.